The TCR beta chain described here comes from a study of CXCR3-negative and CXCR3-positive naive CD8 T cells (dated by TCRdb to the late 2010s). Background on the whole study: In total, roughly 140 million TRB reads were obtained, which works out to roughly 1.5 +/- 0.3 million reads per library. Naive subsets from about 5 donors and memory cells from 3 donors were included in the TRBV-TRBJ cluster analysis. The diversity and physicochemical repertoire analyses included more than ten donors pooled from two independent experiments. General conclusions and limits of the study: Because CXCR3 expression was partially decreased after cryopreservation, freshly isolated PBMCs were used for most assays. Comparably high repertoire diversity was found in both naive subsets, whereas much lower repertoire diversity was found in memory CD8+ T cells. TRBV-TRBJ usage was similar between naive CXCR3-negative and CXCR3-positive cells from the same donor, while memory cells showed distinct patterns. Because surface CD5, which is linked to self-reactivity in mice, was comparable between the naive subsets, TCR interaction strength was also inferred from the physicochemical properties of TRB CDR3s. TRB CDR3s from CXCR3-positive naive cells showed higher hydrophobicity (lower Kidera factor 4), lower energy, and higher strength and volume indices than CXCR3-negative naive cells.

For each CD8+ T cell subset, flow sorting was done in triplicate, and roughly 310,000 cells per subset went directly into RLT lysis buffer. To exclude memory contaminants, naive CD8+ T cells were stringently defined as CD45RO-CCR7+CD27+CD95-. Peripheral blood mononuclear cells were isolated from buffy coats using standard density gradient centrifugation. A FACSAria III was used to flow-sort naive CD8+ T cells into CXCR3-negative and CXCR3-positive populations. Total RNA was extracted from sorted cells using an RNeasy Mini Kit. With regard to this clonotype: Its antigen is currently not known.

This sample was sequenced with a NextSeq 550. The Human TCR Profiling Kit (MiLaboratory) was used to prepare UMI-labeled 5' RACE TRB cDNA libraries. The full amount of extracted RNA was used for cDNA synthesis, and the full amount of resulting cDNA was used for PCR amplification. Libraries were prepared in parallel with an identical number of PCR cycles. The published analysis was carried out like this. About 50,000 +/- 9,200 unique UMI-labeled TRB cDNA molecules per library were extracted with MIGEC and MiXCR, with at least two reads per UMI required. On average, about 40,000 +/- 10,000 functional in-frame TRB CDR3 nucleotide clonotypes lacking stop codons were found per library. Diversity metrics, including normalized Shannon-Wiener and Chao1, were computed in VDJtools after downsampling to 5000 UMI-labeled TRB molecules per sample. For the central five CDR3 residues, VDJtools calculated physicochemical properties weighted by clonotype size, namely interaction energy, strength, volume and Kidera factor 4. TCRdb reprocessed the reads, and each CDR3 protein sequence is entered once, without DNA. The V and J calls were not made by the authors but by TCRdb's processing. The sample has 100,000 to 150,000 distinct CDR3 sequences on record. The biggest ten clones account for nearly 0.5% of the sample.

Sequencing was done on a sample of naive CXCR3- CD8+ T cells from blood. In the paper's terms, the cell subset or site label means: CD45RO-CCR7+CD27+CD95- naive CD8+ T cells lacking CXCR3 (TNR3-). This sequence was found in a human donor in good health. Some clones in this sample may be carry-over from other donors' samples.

The CDR3 has the sequence CASSPFSGTSGLNEQFF. This chain is built from TRBV12-3 or TRBV12-4 and TRBJ2-1; TCRdb's D call of TRBD2 is untestable without DNA. From the cysteine through the phenylalanine, the CDR3 covers 17 amino acids. No coding sequence is recorded.